This TCR beta chain derives from a study of blood T cell repertoires in COVID-19. TCRdb keeps only in-frame clones here, not all; method: immunoSEQ multiplex PCR. Of 350,000 to 450,000 clones listed, about nine tenths are singletons. Deletions cut 5 bases from V and 4 bases from J, with 14 bases between. Germline V gives CDR1 SNHLY, CDR2 FYNNEI. The CDR3 consists of 15 residues. This chain connects TRBV2 to TRBJ1-4; D gene unclear. The receptor comes from a woman aged 30 to 39 who had recovered from COVID-19. The source material was PBMCs or T cells enriched from blood (not recorded which). CDR3 nucleotide sequence: TGTGCCAGCAGTTTTGAACAGACATATAATGAAAAACTGTTTTTT. Protein sequence: CASSFEQTYNEKLFF. The full variable domain, its missing parts supplied by reference TRBV2 and TRBJ1-4, is EPEVTQTPSHQVTQMGQEVILRCVPISNHLYFYWYRQILGQKVEFLVSFYNNEISEKSEIFDDQFSVERPDGSNFTLKIRSTKLEDSAMYFCASSFEQTYNEKLFFGSGTQLSVL.